Below are 23 T cell receptor beta chains sequenced from a single sample in a study of vaccination and CD4 T cells after COVID-19. Treatment defined: roughly nine-day PBMC culture with coronavirus spike peptide pools or control peptides (ViraFEST assay). The Oncomine TCR Beta short-read assay generated sequence data from the DNA of cultured CD4+ T cells. Via MiXCR, TCRdb re-called the PCR reads, giving one row per CDR3 protein. Of some 15,000 distinct CDR3 sequences in the sample, around 73% were seen once. These receptors are not linked to any known antigen. Sample: CD4+ T cells from blood, cultured in vitro. The receptors stem from a human donor who had recovered from COVID-19.

This clonotype was counted a few times. A junction boundary mismatches the germline segment, possibly from a read error. The V gene is TRBV7-6, the J gene TRBJ2-7; no reliable D call. This CDR3 has 13 residues. From germline, CDR1 is SGHVS and CDR2 FNYEAQ. The CDR3 loop reads CASSSNIGYEQYF. CDR3 coding DNA: TGTGCTAGCAGCTCAAACATCGGCTACGAGCAGTACTTC.

As DNA, the CDR3 is TGTGCCAGCAGTAGAGCGGGAACAGCAGTCTGGGAGCTGTTTTTT. This gives the protein CASSRAGTAVWELFF. The chain recombines TRBV27 with TRBJ2-2; 7 nucleotides match TRBD2. Germline CDR1 MNHEY, CDR2 SMNVEV (reference sequence). The CDR3 extends over 15 amino acids. Unmatched junction bases numbered 12, after V lost 5 bases and J lost 9 bases.

This clonotype was picked up one time. The J gene is TRBJ1-5, the V gene TRBV6-1; possible D gene TRBD1, 6 bases. The CDR3 covers 15 residues. V gave up 6 bases and J gave up 0 bases, with 12 bases separating them. The germline V gene encodes CDR1 MNHNS and CDR2 SASEGT. The CDR3 sequence: CASRLGQSSNQPQHF. DNA of the CDR3: TGTGCCAGCAGGCTCGGACAGTCTAGCAATCAGCCCCAGCATTTT.

V and J are TRBV28 and TRBJ1-2; D uncertain. Germline V gives CDR1 MDHEN, CDR2 SYDVKM. The V end was cut by 6 bases, the J end by 2 bases, with 13 bases between. CDR3 length: 14 residues. The CDR3 coding sequence is TGTGCCAGCAGCGTACCGACGGGGAACTATGGCTACACCTTC. It translates to CASSVPTGNYGYTF.

This clonotype was observed a single time. The rearrangement joins TRBV7-2 to TRBJ1-2, with 8 bases lining up with TRBD1. The V gene end was trimmed by 5 bases and the J gene end by 8 bases; junction bases not matched to a gene: 7. CDR1 SGHTA and CDR2 FQGNSA come from the germline V gene. This CDR3 region has 13 residues. Written as DNA, the CDR3 is TGTGCCAGCAGCGCAGACAGGGGAAGAGGCTACACCTTC. It encodes CASSADRGRGYTF.

The V and J genes are TRBV30 and TRBJ2-7; no definite D call. The CDR3 has 13 amino acids. V gave up 0 bases and J gave up 6 bases, with 12 bases separating them. Germline CDR1 reads GTSNPN; CDR2 reads SVGIG (reference sequence). The CDR3 loop reads CAWSVELRGEQYF. The CDR3 nucleotides read TGTGCCTGGAGTGTAGAATTGCGCGGCGAGCAGTACTTC.

The genes are TRBV29-1 and TRBJ2-3, with 7 positions matching TRBD2. This CDR3 contains 16 residues. Germline values: CDR1 SQVTM, CDR2 ANQGSEA. V shed 3 bases and J 8 bases; nucleotides not matched to a gene: 17. CDR3 loop: CSVEWDEWREWGTQYF. The CDR3 DNA is TGCAGCGTTGAGTGGGATGAGTGGCGGGAGTGGGGTACGCAGTATTTT.

In its sample, this clonotype is medium-sized. V is TRBV11-1 and J is TRBJ2-1, with TRBD2 matching over 10 bases. CDR3 length: 15 residues. The V gene end was trimmed by 5 bases and the J gene end by 4 bases; junction bases not matched to a gene: 5. The germline V gene has CDR1 SGHAT and CDR2 FQDESV (reference sequence). The DNA of the CDR3 is TGTGCCAGCAGCCCCGGACTAGCGGCTTACAATGAGCAGTTCTTC. This gives the protein CASSPGLAAYNEQFF.

By sample share, this clonotype is large. V usage is TRBV7-2 and J usage is TRBJ2-5; weak D call: TRBD2 (6 bases). The CDR3 covers 16 residues. Deletions cut 3 bases from V and 4 bases from J, with 18 bases between. The V gene's germline CDR1 is SGHTA and CDR2 FQGNSA. In DNA form, the CDR3 reads TGTGCCAGCAGCTTTCGGACTACCCCACGCCGAGAGACCCAGTACTTC. It codes for CASSFRTTPRRETQYF. Full variable domain (outside the CDR3, taken from reference TRBV7-2 and TRBJ2-5): GAGVSQSPSNKVTEKGKDVELRCDPISGHTALYWYRQSLGQGLEFLIYFQGNSAPDKSGLPSDRFSAERTGGSVSTLTIQRTQQEDSAVYLCASSFRTTPRRETQYFGPGTRLLVL.

This sequence joins TRBV20-1 and TRBJ1-3; D unclear. The CDR3 runs 14 residues. The V gene lost 3 bases and the J gene lost 1 base, with 10 bases spanning the gap. The V gene's germline CDR1 is DFQATT and CDR2 SNEGSKA (reference sequence). The CDR3: CSASRGQSGNTIYF. As DNA, the CDR3 is TGCAGTGCTAGCAGAGGGCAGTCTGGAAACACCATATATTTT.

A few counts support this clonotype. This sequence joins TRBV6-4 and TRBJ1-5; D unresolved. Germline CDR1 is MRHNA and CDR2 is SNTAGT. This CDR3 comprises 15 residues. The ends were cut back, 6 bases at V and 1 base at J, with 13 bases in the middle. CDR3 residues: CASRPDTLSNQPQHF. CDR3 nucleotides: TGTGCCAGCAGGCCCGATACCCTAAGCAATCAGCCCCAGCATTTT.

The rearrangement uses TRBV10-3 and TRBJ1-1, with D unclear. This CDR3 region has 13 residues. Germline V gene data show CDR1 as ENHRY and CDR2 as SYGVKD. V was clipped by 8 bases and J by 5 bases, with 15 bases between them. CDR3 region: CAISVTLGTEAFF. The CDR3 DNA reads TGTGCCATCTCAGTGACTCTGGGGACTGAAGCTTTCTTT.

J is TRBJ1-2 and V is TRBV28, with D possibly being TRBD1 (5 bases). The CDR3 loop spans 13 amino acids. Germline CDR1 is MDHEN and CDR2 is SYDVKM. Trimming shortened V by 8 bases and J by 4 bases, and 14 bases separated the two germline ends. CDR3 region: CASVTGSAYGYTF. CDR3 coding DNA: TGTGCCAGCGTTACAGGATCCGCCTATGGCTACACCTTC.

This clonotype rates as large. The J gene is TRBJ2-3, the V gene TRBV6-5, with 7 bases aligning to TRBD1. V shed 3 bases and J 5 bases; nucleotides not matched to a gene: 5. Germline V lookup: CDR1 MNHEY, CDR2 SVGAGI. CDR3 size: 14 residues. The CDR3 coding sequence is TGTGCCAGCAGTTATCTCTCAGGGGGAGATACGCAGTATTTT. Its translation: CASSYLSGGDTQYF.

This chain uses TRBV6-1 with TRBJ2-1; D is tentatively TRBD1 or TRBD2 (5 bases each). The CDR3 is made up of 14 amino acids. With 6 bases removed from V and 3 bases from J, the gap between germline ends came to 12 bases. Germline values: CDR1 MNHNS, CDR2 SASEGT. The CDR3 DNA sequence: TGTGCCAGCAGCGCAGGGACGAACTACAATGAGCAGTTCTTC. Amino acids: CASSAGTNYNEQFF.

This sequence joins TRBV5-1 and TRBJ1-1; D perhaps matches TRBD1 (5 bases). The CDR3 spans 13 residues. Germline CDR1 and CDR2: SGHRS and YFSETQ. The ends were cut back, 4 bases at V and 5 bases at J, with 12 bases in the middle. CDR3 in DNA: TGCGCCAGCAGCGGGGGTCTGGGGACTGAAGCTTTCTTT. Amino acids: CASSGGLGTEAFF.

The chain couples TRBV7-9 to TRBJ1-5; D not certain. Germline loops: CDR1 SEHNR, CDR2 FQNEAQ (reference sequence). The CDR3 runs to 12 residues. V lost 2 bases and J 5 bases, leaving 4 bases between the germline ends. CDR3 protein: CASSLQDQPQHF. CDR3 coding DNA: TGTGCCAGCAGCTTACAGGATCAGCCCCAGCATTTT.

The CDR3 region has the DNA TGTGCCAGTATCGGGACACGCAATCAGCCCCAGCATTTT. Translation gives CASIGTRNQPQHF. The chain links TRBV19 to TRBJ1-5; D may be TRBD1 (6 bases). Trimming removed 7 bases from V and 2 bases from J, with 9 bases in between. This CDR3 has 13 residues. The V gene's germline CDR1 is LNHDA and CDR2 SQIVND (reference sequence).

This chain connects TRBV27 to TRBJ2-7; 8 nucleotides align to TRBD1. This CDR3 region has 15 residues. V lost 5 bases to trimming and J lost 2 bases; unmatched junction nucleotides: 8. The germline V gene encodes CDR1 MNHEY and CDR2 SMNVEV (reference sequence). CDR3 in amino acids: CASSRTGPGAYEQYF. In DNA form, the CDR3 reads TGTGCCAGCAGTCGGACAGGGCCCGGGGCCTACGAGCAGTACTTC.

The chain carries TRBV19 and TRBJ2-6; a weak D match, TRBD2 (6 bases). The ends were cut back, 5 bases at V and 0 bases at J, with 11 bases in the middle. The CDR3 has 16 amino acids. Germline V lookup: CDR1 LNHDA, CDR2 SQIVND (reference sequence). The CDR3 protein is CASSSRGFSGANVLTF. In nucleotides, the CDR3 is TGTGCCAGTAGTTCCCGGGGGTTCTCTGGGGCCAACGTCCTGACTTTC.

A remark on this clonotype: At one boundary the junction diverges from the germline segment, which might be a read error. J is TRBJ2-5 and V is TRBV11-2; the D is unclear. CDR3 length: 14 amino acids. Germline V CDR1 and CDR2: SGHAT, FQNNGV. The CDR3: CASSLGLPHETQYF. CDR3 DNA sequence: TGTGCCAGCAGCTTAGGTTTACCCCATGAGACCCAGTATTTC.

This sequence joins TRBV6-2 or TRBV6-3 and TRBJ2-1; TRBD2 matches 7 bases. CDR3 length equals 14 residues. The J segment lost 4 bases and the V segment lost 5 bases, leaving 5 bases of the junction unmatched. Germline values: CDR1 MNHEY, CDR2 SVGEGT. Here the CDR3 DNA reads TGTGCCAGCAGTCCCCGGCGGGAGTACAATGAGCAGTTCTTC. This sequence encodes CASSPRREYNEQFF.

The chain recombines TRBV10-2 with TRBJ1-5, with a possible D match to TRBD1 (6 bases). Trimming took 6 bases from V and 0 from J, leaving 12 bases between them. This CDR3 spans 15 amino acids. Germline CDR1 WSHSY, CDR2 SAAADI. DNA of the CDR3: TGCGCCAGCAGATCAGGGGTCTATAGCAATCAGCCCCAGCATTTT. This codes for CASRSGVYSNQPQHF.